The rows below give T cell receptor beta chains drawn from one sample of a study of chemoradiotherapy in HPV16-positive cancers. TCRdb's copy holds only in-frame clones and misses some; the assay was immunoSEQ multiplex PCR. The sample contains about 1,600 clones, around nine tenths of which appear only once. The sample in question was tumor tissue, obtained from a patient who underwent chemoradiotherapy. These receptor sequences come from a human donor with HPV-associated anogenital cancer. Each CDR3 is given with its conserved first and last residue. D genes are given only for firm matches.

j_gene | d_gene | v_gene | CDR3aa | CDR3nt
TRBJ1-1 | NA | TRBV27 | CASSFSMNTEAFF | TGTGCCAGCAGTTTCTCCATGAACACTGAAGCTTTCTTT
TRBJ2-1 | TRBD2 | TRBV15 | CATSILAGYNEQFF | TGTGCCACCAGCATACTAGCGGGGTACAATGAGCAGTTCTTC
TRBJ2-7 | TRBD2 | TRBV11-3 | CASSLEAGGRYEQYF | TGTGCCAGCAGCTTAGAAGCGGGGGGGCGCTACGAGCAGTACTTC
TRBJ1-5 | TRBD1 | TRBV10-3 | CATGDREGQPQHF | TGTGCCACCGGGGACAGGGAGGGTCAGCCCCAGCATTTT
TRBJ2-5 | NA | TRBV29-1 | CSVEPNTKETQYF | TGCAGCGTTGAACCGAACACAAAAGAGACCCAGTACTTC
TRBJ2-3 | TRBD1 | TRBV19 | CASSMGTGTDTQYF | TGTGCCAGTAGTATGGGGACAGGGACAGATACGCAGTATTTT
TRBJ1-1 | TRBD1 | TRBV2 | CASSEGAGGYNTEAFF | TGTGCCAGCAGTGAAGGTGCAGGGGGATATAACACTGAAGCTTTCTTT
TRBJ1-2 | NA | TRBV30 | CAWSLQGRFYGYTF | TGTGCCTGGAGCCTACAGGGTCGATTCTATGGCTACACCTTC
TRBJ2-3 | TRBD2 | TRBV19 | CASSSWTSGDTDTQYF | TGTGCCAGTAGTTCTTGGACTAGCGGGGACACAGATACGCAGTATTTT
TRBJ1-1 | TRBD1 | TRBV6-5 | CASSYSEGAYTEAFF | TGTGCCAGCAGTTACTCTGAGGGGGCTTACACTGAAGCTTTCTTT
TRBJ1-2 | TRBD1 | TRBV18 | CASSLRDRALGGYTF | TGTGCCAGCTCACTTCGGGACAGGGCATTAGGTGGCTACACCTTC
TRBJ2-3 | NA | TRBV11-2 | CASSLNLGYTDTQYF | TGTGCCAGCAGCTTGAATCTCGGATACACAGATACGCAGTATTTT
TRBJ1-1 | NA | TRBV5-4 | CASRSRGEGTEAFF | TGTGCCAGCCGATCTCGAGGGGAGGGCACTGAAGCTTTCTTT
TRBJ2-7 | NA | TRBV6-5 | CASSHSTYEQYF | TGTGCCAGCAGTCATTCGACCTACGAGCAGTACTTC
TRBJ2-7 | TRBD2 | TRBV7-2 | CASSLGLATYEQYF | TGTGCCAGCAGCTTGGGACTAGCAACCTACGAGCAGTACTTC
TRBJ2-3 | NA | TRBV2 | CASSEARTSSQDTQYF | TGTGCCAGCAGTGAAGCGAGGACCTCTTCACAAGATACGCAGTATTTT
TRBJ2-5 | TRBD2 | TRBV29-1 | CSVELAGGQETQYF | TGCAGCGTTGAACTAGCGGGAGGACAAGAGACCCAGTACTTC
TRBJ2-7 | NA | TRBV11-3 | CASSLGGTSSVEQYF | TGTGCCAGCAGCTTAGGGGGCACGTCCTCTGTCGAGCAGTACTTC
TRBJ1-2 | NA | TRBV6-6 | CASSYESNYGYTF | TGTGCCAGCAGTTACGAGTCTAACTATGGCTACACCTTC
TRBJ1-4 | TRBD1 | TRBV9 | CASNPDRGHEKLFF | TGTGCCAGCAACCCGGACAGGGGACATGAAAAACTGTTTTTT
TRBJ2-5 | TRBD1 | TRBV28 | CASSLNLGTGGDLGTQYF | TGTGCCAGCAGTTTGAACTTAGGGACAGGGGGTGACCTGGGGACCCAGTACTTC
TRBJ2-6 | NA | TRBV6-4 | CASSDSVGSGANVLTF | TGTGCCAGCAGTGACTCGGTAGGGTCTGGGGCCAACGTCCTGACTTTC
TRBJ1-2 | NA | TRBV5-5 | CASSLGLDGNYGYTF | TGTGCCAGCAGCTTAGGATTAGACGGCAACTATGGCTACACCTTC